This T cell receptor (beta chain) appears in the sequencing data of a study of blood T cell repertoires in COVID-19. Germline loops: CDR1 SGHAT, CDR2 FQNNGV. This CDR3 has 16 amino acids. The V end lost 2 bases, the J end lost 0 bases, and 11 bases lay between the germline ends. Authors' methods: The assay estimated nucleated cells by amplifying reference gene primers. The data were produced by immunoSEQ multiplex PCR, yet TCRdb's version contains in-frame clones alone and is incomplete. V, J and clone size derive from that table, while D and trimming were established from the DNA sequence. The sample has some 120,000 clones; 55% to 70% are singletons.

The TCR comes from a woman aged 70-85 years with acute or convalescent COVID-19. The source material was peripheral blood. The chain has TRBV11-2 and TRBJ2-1, with D possibly TRBD2 on 5 matching bases. Here the CDR3 reads CASSLTIDYSYNEQFF. The CDR3 DNA reads TGTGCCAGCAGCTTAACCATCGACTACTCCTACAATGAGCAGTTCTTC.